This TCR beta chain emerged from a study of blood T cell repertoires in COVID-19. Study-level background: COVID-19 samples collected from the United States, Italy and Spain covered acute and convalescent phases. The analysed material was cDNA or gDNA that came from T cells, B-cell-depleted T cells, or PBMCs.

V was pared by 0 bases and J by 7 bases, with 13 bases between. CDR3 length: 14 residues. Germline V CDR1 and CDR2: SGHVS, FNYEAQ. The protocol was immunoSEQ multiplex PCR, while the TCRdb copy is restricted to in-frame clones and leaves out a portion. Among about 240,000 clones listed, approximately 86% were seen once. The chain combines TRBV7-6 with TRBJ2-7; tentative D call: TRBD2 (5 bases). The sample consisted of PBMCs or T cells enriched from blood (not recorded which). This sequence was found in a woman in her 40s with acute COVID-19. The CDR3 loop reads CASSLAPGSREQYF. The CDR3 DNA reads TGTGCCAGCAGCTTAGCGCCGGGGAGCCGGGAGCAGTACTTC.